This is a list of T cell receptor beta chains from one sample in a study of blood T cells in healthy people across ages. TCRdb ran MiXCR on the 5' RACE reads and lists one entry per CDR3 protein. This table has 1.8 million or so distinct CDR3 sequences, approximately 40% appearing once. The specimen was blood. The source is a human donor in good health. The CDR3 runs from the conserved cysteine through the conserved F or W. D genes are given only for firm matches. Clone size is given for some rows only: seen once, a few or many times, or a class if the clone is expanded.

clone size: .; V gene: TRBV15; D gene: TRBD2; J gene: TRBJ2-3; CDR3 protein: CATSRDPLATSGGYSSTDTQYF; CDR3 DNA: TGTGCCACCAGCAGAGACCCACTCGCGACTAGCGGGGGGTACTCCAGCACAGATACGCAGTATTTT
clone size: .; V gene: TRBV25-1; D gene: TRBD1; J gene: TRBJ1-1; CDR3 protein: CASRTGANTEAFF; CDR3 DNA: TGTGCCAGCAGGACAGGGGCGAACACTGAAGCTTTCTTT
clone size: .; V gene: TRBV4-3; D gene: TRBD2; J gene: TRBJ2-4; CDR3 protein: CASSQDLIGIAGGPGPDIQYF; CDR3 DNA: TGCGCCAGCAGCCAAGATCTCATCGGGATAGCGGGGGGGCCGGGACCGGACATTCAGTACTTC
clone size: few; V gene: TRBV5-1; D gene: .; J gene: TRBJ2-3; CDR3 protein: CASSWVGDTQYF; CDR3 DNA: TGCGCCAGCAGCTGGGTGGGAGATACGCAGTATTTT
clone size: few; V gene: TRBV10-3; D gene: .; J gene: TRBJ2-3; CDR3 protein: CAIRPGGTRENPSTDTQYF; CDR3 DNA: TGTGCCATCAGGCCCGGTGGGACAAGAGAAAACCCTAGCACAGATACGCAGTATTTT
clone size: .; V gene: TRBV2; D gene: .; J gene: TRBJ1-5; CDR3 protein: CASSLPGSQPQHF; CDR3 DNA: TGTGCCAGCAGTCTTCCAGGGAGTCAGCCCCAGCATTTT
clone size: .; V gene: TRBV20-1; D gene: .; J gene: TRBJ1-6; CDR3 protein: CSARDQGGGNSPLHF; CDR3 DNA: TGCAGTGCTAGAGATCAGGGCGGGGGGAATTCACCCCTCCACTTT
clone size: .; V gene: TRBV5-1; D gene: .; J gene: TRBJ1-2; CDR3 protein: CASSFARDTYYGYTF; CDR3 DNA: TGCGCCAGCAGCTTCGCCCGGGACACTTACTATGGCTACACCTTC
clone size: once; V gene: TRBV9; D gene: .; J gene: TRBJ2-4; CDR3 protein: CASSFRVEGIQYF; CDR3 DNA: TGTGCCAGCAGCTTCAGGGTTGAGGGCATTCAGTACTTC
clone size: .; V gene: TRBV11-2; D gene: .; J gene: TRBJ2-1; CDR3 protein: CASSLEGFSPEQFF; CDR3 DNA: TGTGCCAGCAGCTTAGAGGGCTTCTCCCCTGAGCAGTTCTTC
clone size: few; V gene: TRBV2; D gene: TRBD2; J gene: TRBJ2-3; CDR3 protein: CASSGRLAVTDTQYF; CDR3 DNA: TGTGCCAGCAGTGGGCGGCTAGCGGTGACAGATACGCAGTATTTT
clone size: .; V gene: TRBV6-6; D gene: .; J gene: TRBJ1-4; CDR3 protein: CASSPRRRENEKLFF; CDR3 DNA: TGTGCCAGCAGTCCCCGGCGCAGGGAGAATGAAAAACTGTTTTTT
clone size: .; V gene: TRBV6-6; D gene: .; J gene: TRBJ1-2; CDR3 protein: CASSYLLGRFYTF; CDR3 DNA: TGTGCCAGCAGTTACTTGTTAGGAAGATTCTACACCTTC
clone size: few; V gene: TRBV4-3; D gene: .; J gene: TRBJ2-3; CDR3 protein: CASSQDGVPMDTQYF; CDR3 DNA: TGCGCCAGCAGCCAAGATGGAGTTCCTATGGATACGCAGTATTTT
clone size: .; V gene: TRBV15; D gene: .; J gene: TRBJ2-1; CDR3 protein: CATSRLRNEQFF; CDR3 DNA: TGTGCCACCAGCAGACTTAGGAATGAGCAGTTCTTC
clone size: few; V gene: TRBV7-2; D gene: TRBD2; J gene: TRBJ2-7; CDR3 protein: CASSSMAGVYYEQYF; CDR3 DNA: TGTGCCAGCAGCTCCATGGCGGGGGTATACTACGAGCAGTACTTC
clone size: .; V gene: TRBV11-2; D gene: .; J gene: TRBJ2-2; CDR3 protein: CATFPGNGELFF; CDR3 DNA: TGTGCCACCTTCCCGGGGAACGGGGAACTGTTTTTT
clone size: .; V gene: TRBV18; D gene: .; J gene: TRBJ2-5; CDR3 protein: CASSRPTLNSQETQYF; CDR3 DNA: TGTGCCAGCTCCCGTCCCACCCTTAACAGCCAAGAGACCCAGTACTTC
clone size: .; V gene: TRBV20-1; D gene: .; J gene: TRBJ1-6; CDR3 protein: CSASRADEYNSPLHF; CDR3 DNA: TGCAGTGCTAGTAGGGCAGACGAGTATAATTCACCCCTCCACTTT
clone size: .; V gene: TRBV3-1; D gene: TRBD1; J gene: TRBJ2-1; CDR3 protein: CASSQAEGQGIDEQFF; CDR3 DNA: TGTGCCAGCAGCCAAGCCGAGGGACAGGGGATCGATGAGCAGTTCTTC
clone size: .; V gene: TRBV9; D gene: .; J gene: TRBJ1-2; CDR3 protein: CASSPGRGAGRTNYGYTF; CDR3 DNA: TGTGCCAGCAGCCCTGGCCGGGGGGCAGGTCGGACCAACTATGGCTACACCTTC
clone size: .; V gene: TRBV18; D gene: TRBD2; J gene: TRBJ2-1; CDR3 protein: CASSTSLAGGYNEQFF; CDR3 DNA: TGTGCCAGCTCAACTTCTCTTGCGGGGGGGTACAATGAGCAGTTCTTC
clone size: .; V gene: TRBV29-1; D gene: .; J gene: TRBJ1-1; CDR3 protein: CSFRVTGMSTEAFF; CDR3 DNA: TGCAGCTTCCGGGTGACGGGAATGAGCACTGAGGCTTTCTTT
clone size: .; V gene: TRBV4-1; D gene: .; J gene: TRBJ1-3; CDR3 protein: CASSLRVGASGNTIYF; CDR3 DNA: TGCGCCAGCAGCCTCCGGGTGGGGGCCTCTGGAAACACCATATATTTT
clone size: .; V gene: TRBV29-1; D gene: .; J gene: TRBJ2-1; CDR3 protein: CSAGVGNNNEQFF; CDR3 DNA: TGCAGCGCCGGGGTGGGTAACAACAATGAGCAGTTCTTC
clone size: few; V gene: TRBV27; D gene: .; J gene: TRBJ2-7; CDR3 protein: CASGLIPRQEQYF; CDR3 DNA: TGTGCCAGCGGGTTAATCCCCCGGCAGGAGCAGTACTTC
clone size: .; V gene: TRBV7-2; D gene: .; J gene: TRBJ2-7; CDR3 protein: CASNVGSGHYEQYF; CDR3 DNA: TGTGCCAGCAACGTGGGGTCAGGGCACTACGAGCAGTACTTC